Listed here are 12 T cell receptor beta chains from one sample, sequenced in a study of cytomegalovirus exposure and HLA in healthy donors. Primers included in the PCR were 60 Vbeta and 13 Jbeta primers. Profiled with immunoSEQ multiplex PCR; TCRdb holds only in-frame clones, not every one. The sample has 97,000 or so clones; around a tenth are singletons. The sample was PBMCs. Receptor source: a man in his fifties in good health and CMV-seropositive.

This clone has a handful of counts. DNA of the CDR3: TGCGCCAGCAGCGCTGGGGAGCACGTTGACGAGCAGTACTTC. As protein: CASSAGEHVDEQYF. The chain links TRBV4-1 to TRBJ2-7; weak D call: TRBD2 (5 bases). The V end lost 5 bases, the J end lost 5 bases, and 16 bases lay between the germline ends. CDR3 length: 14 amino acids. Germline V gene sequence: CDR1 MGHRA, CDR2 YSYEKL.

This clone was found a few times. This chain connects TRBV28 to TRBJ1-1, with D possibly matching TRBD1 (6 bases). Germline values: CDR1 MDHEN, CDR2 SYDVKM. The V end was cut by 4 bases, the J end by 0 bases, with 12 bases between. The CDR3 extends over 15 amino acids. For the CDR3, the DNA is TGTGCCAGCAGTTCATCGACAGGCATGAACACTGAAGCTTTCTTT. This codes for CASSSSTGMNTEAFF.

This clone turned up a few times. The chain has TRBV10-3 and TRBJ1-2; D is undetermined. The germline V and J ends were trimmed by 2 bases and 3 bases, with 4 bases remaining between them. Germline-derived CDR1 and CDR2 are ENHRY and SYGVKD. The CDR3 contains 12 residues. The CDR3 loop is CAISEEDYGYTF. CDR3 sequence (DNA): TGTGCCATCAGTGAGGAGGACTATGGCTACACCTTC.

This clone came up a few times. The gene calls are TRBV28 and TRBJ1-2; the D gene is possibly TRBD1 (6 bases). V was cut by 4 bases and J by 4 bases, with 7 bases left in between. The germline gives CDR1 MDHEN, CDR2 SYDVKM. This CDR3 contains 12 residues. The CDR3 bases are TGTGCCAGCAGTTCAGGGGTCTATGGCTACACCTTC. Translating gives CASSSGVYGYTF.

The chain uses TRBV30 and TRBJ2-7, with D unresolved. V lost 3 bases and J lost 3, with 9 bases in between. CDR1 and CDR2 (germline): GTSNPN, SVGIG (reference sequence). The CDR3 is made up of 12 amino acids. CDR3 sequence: CAWRRVGYEQYF. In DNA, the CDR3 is TGTGCCTGGAGACGAGTCGGCTACGAGCAGTACTTC.

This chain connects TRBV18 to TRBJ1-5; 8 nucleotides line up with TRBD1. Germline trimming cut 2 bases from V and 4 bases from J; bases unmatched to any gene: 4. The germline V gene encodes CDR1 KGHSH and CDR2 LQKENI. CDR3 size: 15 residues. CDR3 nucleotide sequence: TGTGCCAGCTCACCAGCACAGGGGGAAAATCAGCCCCAGCATTTT. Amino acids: CASSPAQGENQPQHF.

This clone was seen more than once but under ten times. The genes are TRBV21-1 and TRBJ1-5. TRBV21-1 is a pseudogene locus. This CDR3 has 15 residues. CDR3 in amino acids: CASSSGGGYNQPQHF. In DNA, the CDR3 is TGTGCCAGCAGCTCAGGAGGAGGGTACAATCAGCCCCAGCATTTT.

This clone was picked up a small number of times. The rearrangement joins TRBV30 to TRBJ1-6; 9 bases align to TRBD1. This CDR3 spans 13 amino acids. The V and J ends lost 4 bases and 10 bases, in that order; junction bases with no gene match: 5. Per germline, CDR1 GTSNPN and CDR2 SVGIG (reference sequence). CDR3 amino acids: CAWTDRGVSPLHF. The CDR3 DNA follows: TGTGCCTGGACTGACAGGGGGGTATCACCCCTCCACTTT.

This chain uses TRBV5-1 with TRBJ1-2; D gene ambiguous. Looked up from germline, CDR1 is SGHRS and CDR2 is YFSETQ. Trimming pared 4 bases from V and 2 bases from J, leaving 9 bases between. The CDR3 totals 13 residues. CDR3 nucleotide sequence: TGCGCCAGCAGCACGACTACGAACTATGGCTACACCTTC. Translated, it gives CASSTTTNYGYTF.

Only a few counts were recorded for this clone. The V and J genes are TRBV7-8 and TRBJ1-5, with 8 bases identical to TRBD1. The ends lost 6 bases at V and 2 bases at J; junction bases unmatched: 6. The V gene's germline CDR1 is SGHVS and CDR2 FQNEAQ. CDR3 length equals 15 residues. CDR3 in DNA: TGTGCCAGCAGGACAGGGGCCTCAGGCAATCAGCCCCAGCATTTT. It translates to CASRTGASGNQPQHF.

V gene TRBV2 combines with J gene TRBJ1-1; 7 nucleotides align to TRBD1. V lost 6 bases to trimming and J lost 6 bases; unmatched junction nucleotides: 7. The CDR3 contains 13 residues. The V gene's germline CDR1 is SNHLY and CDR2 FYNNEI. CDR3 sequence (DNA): TGTGCCAGCAGGCCAGACAGGGATCCTGAAGCTTTCTTT. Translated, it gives CASRPDRDPEAFF.

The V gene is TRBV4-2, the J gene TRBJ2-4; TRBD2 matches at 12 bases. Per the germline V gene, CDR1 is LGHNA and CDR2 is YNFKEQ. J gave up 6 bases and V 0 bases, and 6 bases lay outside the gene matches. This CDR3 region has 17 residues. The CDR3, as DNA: TGTGCCAGCAGCCAAGATCTGGCTAGCGGGAGGGGAAACATTCAGTACTTC. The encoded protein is CASSQDLASGRGNIQYF.